This entry lists 28 T cell receptor beta chains sequenced from one sample in a study of shared clonotypes between healthy human individuals. Repertoires were generated with immunoSEQ multiplex PCR, while TCRdb's copy carries only in-frame clones and drops some. The sample has about 1 million clones, roughly 75% seen once. The source material was memory CD4+ T cells sorted from blood. Specified subset: CD45RA-negative fraction. The receptors stem from a man aged 18 to 30 in good health.

The genes are TRBV5-4 and TRBJ1-2; D possibly corresponds to TRBD1 (5 bases). V was shortened by 6 bases and J by 6 bases, with 18 bases between the two germline ends. The CDR3 is 14 residues long. Germline-derived CDR1 and CDR2 are SGHNT and YYREEE (reference sequence). The CDR3 reads CASNRDRGTDGYTF. For the CDR3, the DNA is TGTGCCAGCAATCGGGACCGGGGAACAGATGGCTACACCTTC.

This clone appeared once. A read error is the likely source, as a far larger clone sits one nucleotide away. J is TRBJ2-7 and V is TRBV2; weak D call: TRBD2 (5 bases). CDR1 SNHLY and CDR2 FYNNEI come from the germline V gene. There are 12 residues in the CDR3. CDR3 DNA: TGTGCCAGCTGTGAGGGCTCCTACGAGCAGTACTTC. Protein product: CASCEGSYEQYF.

A word on this clone: The same CDR3 can be traced to other DNA sequences in this sample. V and J are TRBV9 and TRBJ2-7; unclear D gene. This CDR3 has 14 amino acids. With 0 bases removed from V and 5 bases from J, the gap between germline ends came to 12 bases. CDR1 is SGDLS and CDR2 is YYNGEE in the germline V gene. CDR3 DNA: TGTGCCAGCAGCGTAGACCCGTCCCCCCACGAGCAGTACTTC. Its protein product is CASSVDPSPHEQYF.

Regarding this clone: Additional DNA sequences in this sample encode the identical CDR3. This chain joins TRBV7-2 and TRBJ1-2, with 9 bases that match TRBD1. The junction had 8 bases not matched to a gene; V was cut back by 6 bases and J by 6 bases. Looked up from germline, CDR1 is SGHTA and CDR2 is FQGNSA. The CDR3 is 14 amino acids. The CDR3 DNA sequence: TGTGCCAGCAGTACCCGGGACAGGGTGGATGGCTACACCTTC. It translates to CASSTRDRVDGYTF.

The chain uses TRBV5-1 and TRBJ1-4; D remains unclear. CDR3 length: 14 amino acids. CDR1 is SGHRS, CDR2 YFSETQ, per germline. Between the trimmed V and J ends, which lost 3 bases and 4 bases, there was a span of 10 bases. CDR3 region: CASSSDPVNEKLFF. The CDR3 DNA is TGCGCCAGCAGCTCTGACCCAGTTAATGAAAAACTGTTTTTT.

V and J are TRBV6-5 and TRBJ1-1; D may be TRBD1 (6 bases). Trimming pared 5 bases from V and 0 bases from J, leaving 10 bases between. Looked up from germline, CDR1 is MNHEY and CDR2 is SVGAGI. The CDR3 contains 14 residues. DNA of the CDR3: TGTGCCAGCAGTGGACAGTTCATGAACACTGAAGCTTTCTTT. Encoded protein: CASSGQFMNTEAFF.

This chain uses TRBV6-1 with TRBJ2-7, with unresolved D. The CDR3 contains 11 residues. Germline CDR1 and CDR2: MNHNS and SASEGT. The germline V and J ends were trimmed by 8 bases and 5 bases, with 10 bases remaining between them. The CDR3 DNA follows: TGTGCCAGCCCCGGCCAGGACGAGCAGTACTTC. This codes for CASPGQDEQYF.

This clone was detected only a few times. Different DNA sequences within this sample yield the same CDR3. The chain combines TRBV28 with TRBJ1-3; no definite D call. The CDR3 is 15 amino acids. Germline CDR1 and CDR2: MDHEN and SYDVKM. Trimming removed 6 bases from V and 0 bases from J, with 12 bases in between. The CDR3 DNA follows: TGTGCCAGCAGCAGCCGGGTGTCCTCTGGAAACACCATATATTTT. Amino acids: CASSSRVSSGNTIYF.

The rearrangement joins TRBV27 to TRBJ2-2, with 9 nucleotides matching TRBD1. The CDR3 runs to 15 residues. V was clipped by 5 bases and J by 3 bases; unmatched bases: 4. CDR1 and CDR2 from the germline V gene are MNHEY and SMNVEV (reference sequence). This CDR3 reads CASSPGTGYTGELFF. CDR3 in DNA: TGTGCCAGCAGTCCAGGGACAGGGTACACCGGGGAGCTGTTTTTT.

The chain combines TRBV7-2 with TRBJ2-3; TRBD2 aligns across 10 bases. With V trimmed by 1 base and J by 12 bases, 16 bases remained unmatched. From germline, CDR1 is SGHTA and CDR2 FQGNSA. The CDR3 is 17 amino acids. The CDR3 region is CASSLGFLAGAPMRQYF. The CDR3 region has the DNA TGTGCCAGCAGCTTAGGATTCCTAGCGGGAGCCCCCATGAGACAGTATTTT.

The CDR3 nucleotides are TGTGCCAGCAGCGTAGACAGGGGGCTATACAATGAGCAGTTCTTC. As protein: CASSVDRGLYNEQFF. The chain recombines TRBV11-1 with TRBJ2-1; TRBD1 agrees at 10 bases. This CDR3 contains 15 residues. Germline V CDR1 and CDR2: SGHAT, FQDESV (reference sequence). After removal of 5 bases from V and 4 bases from J, the junction contained 5 bases not matched to a gene.

The chain employs TRBV7-9 and TRBJ1-5; D remains ambiguous. The CDR3 is 14 residues long. Germline V gene data show CDR1 as SEHNR and CDR2 as FQNEAQ (reference sequence). Between the trimmed V and J ends, which lost 1 base and 1 base, there was a span of 5 bases. CDR3 in DNA: TGTGCCAGCAGCTTAGAGTCGAGCAATCAGCCCCAGCATTTT. This gives the protein CASSLESSNQPQHF.

The chain links TRBV5-4 to TRBJ2-1, with D perhaps TRBD1 (6 bases). This CDR3 region has 14 residues. CDR1 and CDR2 (germline): SGHNT, YYREEE (reference sequence). The germline V and J ends were trimmed by 0 bases and 6 bases, with 10 bases remaining between them. For the CDR3, the DNA is TGTGCCAGCAGCTTGGATGTGGGGGCCAATGAGCAGTTCTTC. Protein: CASSLDVGANEQFF.

This chain joins TRBV5-1 and TRBJ2-1; TRBD2 matches at 15 bases. V shed 4 bases and J 16 bases; nucleotides not matched to a gene: 9. Per germline, CDR1 SGHRS and CDR2 YFSETQ. The CDR3 consists of 14 residues. The DNA for the CDR3 is TGCGCCAGCAGCGAGGGGACTAGCGGGAGGCCGGCCTTCTTC. Translated, it gives CASSEGTSGRPAFF.

This clone came up a few times. V is TRBV7-9 and J is TRBJ2-1; D not resolved. CDR1 is SEHNR, CDR2 FQNEAQ, per germline (reference sequence). CDR3 size: 12 residues. The V end lost 5 bases, the J end lost 9 bases, and 11 bases lay between the germline ends. The CDR3 DNA follows: TGTGCCAGCAGCATAGGGTCTGGTGAGCAGTTCTTC. Protein product: CASSIGSGEQFF.

This clone was observed once. The V and J genes are TRBV30 and TRBJ2-7; perhaps D is TRBD1 or TRBD2 (6 bases each). CDR3 length: 12 residues. Trimming cost V 2 bases and J 7 bases, with 12 bases left between them. Germline V CDR1 and CDR2: GTSNPN, SVGIG (reference sequence). This CDR3 reads CAWSLLGGEQYF. The CDR3 bases are TGTGCCTGGAGTTTACTAGGGGGGGAGCAGTACTTC. The variable domain in full, with the rest retrieved from reference TRBV30 and TRBJ2-7, is SQTIHQWPATLVQPVGSPLSLECTVEGTSNPNLYWYRQAAGRGLQLLFYSVGIGQISSEVPQNLSASRPQDRQFILSSKKLLLSDSGFYLCAWSLLGGEQYFGPGTRLTVT.

The V and J genes are TRBV7-8 and TRBJ2-3; D not certain. CDR1 SGHVS and CDR2 FQNEAQ come from the germline V gene. The CDR3 loop spans 15 amino acids. Trimming took off 2 bases at V and 0 bases at J, with 9 bases between the two ends. CDR3 loop: CASSLSSSSTDTQYF. CDR3 sequence (DNA): TGTGCCAGCAGCTTAAGTTCTTCTAGCACAGATACGCAGTATTTT.

This sequence joins TRBV10-3 and TRBJ2-3; TRBD2 matches at 11 bases. This CDR3 is 14 amino acids long. Trimming removed 11 bases from V and 4 bases from J; junction bases left unmatched: 8. Per the germline V gene, CDR1 is ENHRY and CDR2 is SYGVKD. The CDR3 bases are TGTGCCGTCATGACTAGCGGGGTGGCAGATACGCAGTATTTT. This codes for CAVMTSGVADTQYF.

This chain links TRBV18 with TRBJ1-5; 7 bases agree with TRBD1. This CDR3 spans 15 amino acids. Germline trimming cut 5 bases from V and 0 bases from J; bases unmatched to any gene: 4. The germline gives CDR1 KGHSH, CDR2 LQKENI. In DNA, the CDR3 is TGTGCCAGCTCAGGAGGGACAGATAGCAATCAGCCCCAGCATTTT. Translation: CASSGGTDSNQPQHF.

This clone was found once. The identical CDR3 is also encoded by other nucleotide sequences in the sample. This chain joins TRBV5-1 and TRBJ1-1; TRBD1 might be the D (6 bases). This CDR3 has 14 amino acids. V lost 2 bases to trimming and J lost 2 bases, with 10 bases between them. CDR1 is SGHRS and CDR2 is YFSETQ in the germline V gene. The CDR3 DNA reads TGCGCCAGCAGCTTAGGGGGTGGAAACACTGAAGCTTTCTTT. Residues: CASSLGGGNTEAFF.

This chain joins TRBV2 and TRBJ1-4; D gene unclear. Trimming shortened V by 6 bases and J by 7 bases, and 15 bases separated the two germline ends. The germline CDR1 and CDR2 sequences are SNHLY and FYNNEI. The CDR3 spans 14 residues. The CDR3 DNA sequence: TGTGCCAGCAGAGTCCTGGCGTCGGGTGAAAAACTGTTTTTT. Protein product: CASRVLASGEKLFF.

The table lists this clone with a count of one. The rearrangement joins TRBV4-1 to TRBJ1-3; no firm D call. V lost 1 base and J lost 0, with 10 bases in between. The CDR3 runs 16 residues. Germline-derived CDR1 and CDR2 are MGHRA and YSYEKL. CDR3 sequence reads: CASSQGAVFSGNTIYF. CDR3 in DNA: TGCGCCAGCAGCCAAGGAGCAGTGTTCTCTGGAAACACCATATATTTT.

The chain uses TRBV19 and TRBJ2-5; 9 nucleotides align to TRBD2. Trimming cost V 4 bases and J 7 bases; bases outside gene matches: 7. The CDR3 length is 14 residues. CDR1 and CDR2 from the germline V gene are LNHDA and SQIVND (reference sequence). In DNA, the CDR3 is TGTGCCAGTAGTAGTTCCGGTAGCGGGGGGACCCAGTACTTC. As protein: CASSSSGSGGTQYF. The full variable domain, with the rest looked up from reference TRBV19 and TRBJ2-5, is DGGITQSPKYLFRKEGQNVTLSCEQNLNHDAMYWYRQDPGQGLRLIYYSQIVNDFQKGDIAEGYSVSREKKESFPLTVTSAQKNPTAFYLCASSSSGSGGTQYFGPGTRLLVL.

The chain combines TRBV5-4 with TRBJ1-6, with 9 bases identical to TRBD1. With 4 bases clipped from V and 9 bases from J, the junction kept 5 bases outside the gene matches. This CDR3 comprises 14 residues. Germline CDR1 SGHNT, CDR2 YYREEE (reference sequence). The CDR3 DNA sequence: TGTGCCAGCAGCCTGGGACAGGGCAGTTCACCCCTCCACTTT. Its protein product is CASSLGQGSSPLHF.

The V and J genes are TRBV6-1 and TRBJ1-1; the D is unclear. CDR1 and CDR2 (germline): MNHNS, SASEGT. V lost 2 bases and J 8 bases, leaving 9 bases between the germline ends. This CDR3 is 12 amino acids long. Here the CDR3 reads CASSESRREAFF. In DNA, the CDR3 is TGTGCCAGCAGTGAAAGTCGGCGGGAAGCTTTCTTT.

This chain connects TRBV14 to TRBJ2-7; D possibly uses TRBD1 or TRBD2 (6 bases each). Trimming left V 4 bases short and J 4 bases short, with 17 bases between. CDR1 is SGHDN, CDR2 FVKESK, per germline. This CDR3 spans 15 amino acids. The CDR3 DNA is TGTGCCAGCAGCCCCATTGGGGGGCTTCGGTACGAGCAGTACTTC. Translated, it gives CASSPIGGLRYEQYF. Full variable domain (remainder filled in from reference TRBV14 and TRBJ2-7): EAGVTQFPSHSVIEKGQTVTLRCDPISGHDNLYWYRRVMGKEIKFLLHFVKESKQDESGMPNNRFLAERTGGTYSTLKVQPAELEDSGVYFCASSPIGGLRYEQYFGPGTRLTVT.

This clone has a handful of counts. The genes are TRBV29-1 and TRBJ1-1, with 7 bases aligning to TRBD1. CDR1 is SQVTM, CDR2 ANQGSEA, per germline. The CDR3 is 13 residues long. This chain's CDR3 is CSTLGQSNTEAFF. DNA for the CDR3: TGCAGTACCCTGGGACAGTCAAACACTGAAGCTTTCTTT.

J is TRBJ2-5 and V is TRBV6-6, with 8 bases aligning to TRBD1. The J call may be incorrect, as the DNA end agrees better with TRBJ2-7. The CDR3 runs to 15 residues. CDR1 and CDR2 (germline): MNHNY, SVGAGI (reference sequence). As DNA, the CDR3 is TGTGCCAGCGCTGCTCCACGCGGGACAGGTCCCGAGCAGTACTTC. This encodes CASAAPRGTGPEQYF.